Sequencing of this T cell receptor beta chain was carried out in a study of identical twins. This clonotype was observed many times. The germline gives CDR1 LGHDT, CDR2 YNNKEL (reference sequence). The CDR3 covers 16 residues. The V gene lost 4 bases and the J gene lost 4 bases, with 19 bases spanning the gap. Via MiXCR, TCRdb re-called the 5' RACE reads, giving one row per CDR3 protein. This table holds fewer than 250,000 distinct CDR3 sequences, about 7.5% found once. The same sample was also used in a study of yellow fever vaccine responses in identical twins.

This chain joins TRBV3-1 and TRBJ1-2, with a weak D call TRBD1 (6 bases). This TCR came from a woman aged 18-29 years in good health. The sequenced sample consisted of memory (CD45RO+) T cells sorted from blood. The CDR3 region is CASSPERSDSSYGYTF. CDR3 DNA sequence: TGTGCCAGCAGCCCTGAAAGGTCGGACAGCTCCTATGGCTACACCTTC.